This T cell receptor (beta chain) was sequenced during a study of blood T cells in healthy people across ages. Study-level results: Measured against age, TCR beta diversity per million T cells decreased in a roughly linear manner.

As to this clonotype: Its antigen is not known.

In germline, CDR1 is LGHNA, CDR2 YSLEER. This CDR3 is built from 15 residues. V was trimmed by 4 bases and J by 8 bases, leaving 18 bases between them. Alongside a J-beta primer mix, a sample-barcoded 5' primer served in a second PCR lasting 7 to 11 cycles. TCRdb reprocessed the 5' RACE reads with MiXCR, giving one entry per CDR3 protein. The table lists around 1,000,000 distinct CDR3 sequences, under 40% of them singletons, with around 14% in the top ten. This clonotype originated in a man aged 18 to 29 in good health. Source material: blood. The chain uses TRBV4-3 and TRBJ2-1; TRBD1 might be the D (6 bases). CDR3 sequence: CASSPQNPGDHEQFF. CDR3 sequence (DNA): TGCGCCAGCAGCCCTCAGAACCCAGGGGACCATGAGCAGTTCTTC.